A selection of T cell receptor beta chains follows, all from one sample in a study of shared clonotypes between healthy human individuals. The repertoire was sequenced with immunoSEQ multiplex PCR; TCRdb's copy has only in-frame clones and lacks some. The data hold about 1.9 million clones, with 90% to 95% observed a single time. Sequenced sample: naive CD8+ T cells from PBMCs. The receptors were gathered from a man younger than 35 in good health. Some clones in this sample may be carry-over from other donors' samples. The CDR3 runs from the conserved cysteine through the conserved F or W.

J	V	CDR3
TRBJ2-7	TRBV11-2	CASSSLPDRGLNEQYF
TRBJ1-5	TRBV28	CASSSRDREGNQPQHF
TRBJ1-2	TRBV7-9	CASSSRTGGLDYGYTF
TRBJ2-6	TRBV28	CASSLGASGANVLTF
TRBJ2-7	TRBV5-8	CASSHGDGAYEQYF
TRBJ2-7	TRBV28	CASSYQTGPSSYEQYF
TRBJ2-1	TRBV5-1	CASSLTTYLSYNEQFF
TRBJ2-7	TRBV27	CASSLSQLAGVDEQYF
TRBJ1-4	TRBV6-8	CASRSRTAVNEKLFF
TRBJ1-2	TRBV9	CASSVEQGGNYGYTF
TRBJ2-7	TRBV27	CASSYTSGTSYEQYF
TRBJ2-7	TRBV6-5	CASSYSKRGGSYEQYF
TRBJ2-1	TRBV5-1	CASSSVSNEQFF
TRBJ2-7	TRBV6-6	CASSPTGIYEQYF
TRBJ2-7	TRBV25-1	CASSEYDIGYEQYF
TRBJ1-2	TRBV7-2	CASSLIGQGTYSNYGYTF
TRBJ2-2	TRBV30	CAWSGLAVYRGELFF
TRBJ2-1	TRBV7-9	CASRLSDYSNEQFF
TRBJ2-7	TRBV28	CASSPGPGGTYEQYF
TRBJ1-1	TRBV29-1	CSVPTQGGGTEAFF
TRBJ1-1	TRBV29-1	CSARGAEAFF
TRBJ2-1	TRBV21-1	CASNVEEKWDRDSYNEQFF
TRBJ1-5	TRBV27	CASSHEAGGGSQPQHF
TRBJ2-4	TRBV4-2	CASSPPTGLGAKNIQYF
TRBJ2-1	TRBV6-5	CASSFDRGSRNEQFF
TRBJ1-2	TRBV6-5	CASSYSGRGDGYTF
TRBJ2-7	TRBV7-7	CASSFSPADEQYF
TRBJ2-5	TRBV29-1	CSVDEPLRGTAKVPKETQYF
TRBJ1-1	TRBV12-5	CASGLGREAFF
TRBJ2-4	TRBV27	CASSLLGGNIQYF
TRBJ1-2	TRBV7-9	CASSARQGNYGYTF
TRBJ1-1	TRBV9	CASSAPGQGTMTEAFF
TRBJ1-2	TRBV5-5	CASSLWGGFGGQVDTF
TRBJ1-1	TRBV14	CASSLSGGTEAFF
TRBJ2-1	TRBV11-2	CASSASSWGGNEQFF
TRBJ2-7	TRBV4-1	CASSQDPYAGVDEQYF
TRBJ2-2	TRBV9	CASTPGGRATGELFF
TRBJ2-6	TRBV7-2	CASSLADRGAGANVLTF
TRBJ2-3	TRBV27	CASSLSPWATGADTQYF
TRBJ2-1	TRBV9	CASSPASDTYNEQFF
TRBJ1-1	TRBV4-3	CASSQDPGSTEAFF
TRBJ2-1	TRBV5-8	CASTRGTFSGGSYNEQFF
TRBJ1-1	TRBV21-1	CASSISGTARPEAFF
TRBJ1-1	TRBV7-3	CASRRAQNTEAFF